These 21 T cell receptor beta chains were all obtained from the same sample, sequenced in a study of blood T cell repertoires in COVID-19. Assay: immunoSEQ multiplex PCR; the TCRdb copy retains only in-frame clones and omits some. The profile covers about 120,000 clones, with about 85% appearing a single time and around 1.5% taken by the ten largest. Sequencing was done on a sample of peripheral blood. The receptors shown here come from a man aged 45 to 65 with acute or convalescent COVID-19.

This clone came up once. The J gene is TRBJ1-2, the V gene TRBV5-6, with 7 positions matching TRBD1. Trimming cost V 4 bases and J 5 bases; bases outside gene matches: 11. CDR1 is SGHDT and CDR2 is YYEEEE in the germline V gene. The CDR3 consists of 15 residues. DNA of the CDR3: TGTGCCAGCAGCACGAGACAGGGCCCAAATTATGGCTACACCTTC. It encodes CASSTRQGPNYGYTF.

This chain connects TRBV5-1 to TRBJ2-3; D is unclear. The germline V gene has CDR1 SGHRS and CDR2 YFSETQ. The CDR3 runs 13 residues. V lost 0 bases and J 6 bases, leaving 8 bases between the germline ends. The CDR3 DNA reads TGCGCCAGCAGCTTGGGCAACGCGGATACGCAGTATTTT. Translated, it gives CASSLGNADTQYF.

This chain links TRBV27 with TRBJ1-2; tentatively, D is TRBD1 (6 bases). CDR1 and CDR2 (germline): MNHEY, SMNVEV (reference sequence). Trimming took off 4 bases at V and 6 bases at J, with 9 bases between the two ends. The CDR3 is made up of 12 amino acids. The DNA for the CDR3 is TGTGCCAGCAGTTCCACAGGGAATGGCTACACCTTC. This codes for CASSSTGNGYTF.

J is TRBJ1-6 and V is TRBV5-1, with 9 positions matching TRBD1. CDR3 length: 16 residues. Germline V lookup: CDR1 SGHRS, CDR2 YFSETQ. V lost 0 bases, J lost 9 bases, and 7 bases stayed unmatched. CDR3 sequence: CASSLGTGAPGSPLHF. The DNA for the CDR3 is TGCGCCAGCAGCTTGGGGACAGGGGCGCCGGGTTCACCCCTCCACTTT.

This chain connects TRBV5-1 to TRBJ2-2; the D gene is possibly TRBD1 (6 bases). Germline assignment: CDR1 SGHRS and CDR2 YFSETQ. The CDR3 contains 14 residues. V was trimmed by 1 base and J by 7 bases, leaving 11 bases between them. CDR3 amino acids: CASSLMGAGGELFF. The CDR3 DNA follows: TGCGCCAGCAGCTTGATGGGGGCAGGCGGGGAGCTGTTTTTT.

This chain connects TRBV5-1 to TRBJ2-7, with 14 bases lining up with TRBD2. Trimming at V came to 3 bases and at J to 3 bases, leaving 11 bases not matched to a gene. The CDR3 sequence is 18 residues long. Germline V gene sequence: CDR1 SGHRS, CDR2 YFSETQ. The CDR3 protein is CASSYGTSGGRGIYEQYF. The CDR3 DNA reads TGCGCCAGCAGCTACGGGACTAGCGGGGGCAGAGGCATCTACGAGCAGTACTTC.

The CDR3 bases are TGCGCCAGCAGCTTGACAGGGGAAGGCACCGGGGAGCTGTTTTTT. Translating it yields CASSLTGEGTGELFF. The J gene is TRBJ2-2, the V gene TRBV5-1, with 7 nucleotides matching TRBD1. Looked up from germline, CDR1 is SGHRS and CDR2 is YFSETQ. The CDR3 runs 15 residues. The ends lost 1 base at V and 4 bases at J; junction bases unmatched: 4.

The chain combines TRBV12-3 or TRBV12-4 with TRBJ1-2; TRBD1 matches 8 bases. The J segment lost 8 bases and the V segment lost 10 bases, leaving 6 bases of the junction unmatched. This CDR3 contains 11 residues. CDR3: CAIGQGSGYTF. In DNA, the CDR3 is TGTGCCATAGGACAGGGTTCGGGCTACACCTTC.

The J gene is TRBJ1-5, the V gene TRBV5-1; TRBD1 agrees at 7 bases. Germline V gives CDR1 SGHRS, CDR2 YFSETQ. After removal of 5 bases from V and 4 bases from J, the junction contained 3 bases not matched to a gene. The CDR3 is 13 residues long. The CDR3 DNA reads TGCGCCAGCAGTTGGACAGGAAATCAGCCCCAGCATTTT. It yields the protein CASSWTGNQPQHF.

This clone has just one count. The chain combines TRBV9 with TRBJ2-2; perhaps TRBD1 as D (5 bases). This CDR3 has 16 amino acids. Germline V gives CDR1 SGDLS, CDR2 YYNGEE. The germline V and J ends were trimmed by 0 bases and 4 bases, with 13 bases remaining between them. This CDR3 reads CASSVAVGVPTGELFF. In DNA, the CDR3 is TGTGCCAGCAGCGTAGCTGTAGGGGTTCCCACCGGGGAGCTGTTTTTT.

A few counts support this clone. J is TRBJ1-1 and V is TRBV5-1; 8 positions match TRBD1. Germline assignment: CDR1 SGHRS and CDR2 YFSETQ. The CDR3 runs to 15 residues. V lost 5 bases, J lost 4 bases, and 10 bases stayed unmatched. CDR3 nucleotide sequence: TGCGCCAGCAGTTCGACAGGGGTTGAGGGCACTGAAGCTTTCTTT. It specifies CASSSTGVEGTEAFF.

This clone showed up just a few times. The chain combines TRBV5-6 with TRBJ2-7; 12 bases fit TRBD1. This CDR3 contains 15 residues. J was trimmed by 5 bases and V by 1 base; bases with no gene match: 4. CDR1 is SGHDT, CDR2 YYEEEE, per germline. CDR3 nucleotide sequence: TGTGCCAGCAGCTTGCCGGGACAGGGGGCTCACGAGCAGTACGTC. It yields the protein CASSLPGQGAHEQYV.

This clone was observed a handful of times. V gene TRBV5-6 combines with J gene TRBJ2-7; TRBD2 might be the D (6 bases). The germline V gene has CDR1 SGHDT and CDR2 YYEEEE. This CDR3 is built from 14 residues. V was cut by 1 base and J by 4 bases, with 12 bases left in between. CDR3 sequence (DNA): TGTGCCAGCAGCTTGCTCATCGGGGGTTACGAGCAGTACGTC. Its translation: CASSLLIGGYEQYV.

This chain connects TRBV30 to TRBJ2-3, with D uncertain. This CDR3 has 14 amino acids. Germline CDR1 GTSNPN, CDR2 SVGIG (reference sequence). The V and J ends lost 3 bases and 0 bases respectively, with 10 bases between them. The CDR3 nucleotides read TGTGCCTGGAGCCCAGACTCTAGCACAGATACGCAGTATTTT. It yields the protein CAWSPDSSTDTQYF.

The chain combines TRBV27 with TRBJ1-2; 9 bases agree with TRBD1. With 3 bases clipped from V and 7 bases from J, the junction kept 9 bases outside the gene matches. The CDR3 sequence is 15 residues long. The V gene's germline CDR1 is MNHEY and CDR2 SMNVEV (reference sequence). The CDR3: CASSFTSGTGIGYTF. The DNA of the CDR3 is TGTGCCAGCAGTTTCACCTCCGGGACAGGGATTGGCTACACCTTC.

This sequence joins TRBV28 and TRBJ1-1, with 8 bases aligning to TRBD1. This CDR3 region has 16 residues. Germline CDR1 is MDHEN and CDR2 is SYDVKM. The trim removed 5 bases at V and 3 bases at J, leaving 11 bases unmatched. Written as DNA, the CDR3 is TGTGCCAGCAGTCCCCTTAAGACAGGGGTTGACACTGAAGCTTTCTTT. It translates to CASSPLKTGVDTEAFF. Full variable domain (rest looked up from reference TRBV28 and TRBJ1-1): DVKVTQSSRYLVKRTGEKVFLECVQDMDHENMFWYRQDPGLGLRLIYFSYDVKMKEKGDIPEGYSVSREKKERFSLILESASTNQTSMYLCASSPLKTGVDTEAFFGQGTRLTVV.

The chain carries TRBV6-5 and TRBJ1-3, with D possibly TRBD1 on 6 matching bases. Germline V gives CDR1 MNHEY, CDR2 SVGAGI. V was cut by 8 bases and J by 4 bases, with 15 bases left in between. The CDR3 spans 14 residues. The CDR3 loop reads CASALQGTGNTIYF. The CDR3 bases are TGTGCCAGCGCACTACAGGGTACCGGAAACACCATATATTTT.

In DNA form, the CDR3 reads TGTGCCAGCAGTTTTTCTGGGGGCTGGGAAAAACTGTTTTTT. Translating gives CASSFSGGWEKLFF. The genes are TRBV27 and TRBJ1-4; the D gene is possibly TRBD1 (6 bases). V was trimmed by 3 bases and J by 8 bases, leaving 13 bases between them. Germline CDR1 reads MNHEY; CDR2 reads SMNVEV (reference sequence). The CDR3 covers 14 residues. The complete variable domain, with remaining parts taken from reference TRBV27 and TRBJ1-4, reads EAQVTQNPRYLITVTGKKLTVTCSQNMNHEYMSWYRQDPGLGLRQIYYSMNVEVTDKGDVPEGYKVSRKEKRNFPLILESPSPNQTSLYFCASSFSGGWEKLFFGSGTQLSVL.

J is TRBJ2-2 and V is TRBV10-1, with D possibly being TRBD2 (5 bases). CDR3 size: 12 residues. Germline V CDR1 and CDR2: WNHNN, SYGVQD (reference sequence). V gave up 7 bases and J gave up 8 bases, with 11 bases separating them. DNA for the CDR3: TGCGCCAGCATGAGGGTCCGTGGGGAGCTGTTTTTT. It encodes CASMRVRGELFF.

In this sample, this clone turned up once. The chain carries TRBV7-3 and TRBJ2-3, with a possible D match to TRBD1 (5 bases). The CDR3 loop spans 14 amino acids. Germline CDR1 reads SGHTA; CDR2 reads FQGTGA. V lost 5 bases, J lost 6 bases, and 15 bases lay in between. CDR3 loop: CASSPAGMGDTQYF. CDR3 coding DNA: TGTGCCAGCAGCCCGGCAGGGATGGGGGATACGCAGTATTTT.

The CDR3 nucleotides are TGTGCCAGCAGCCAAGGCTCCGGGGGGCTGGGGGAGCTGTTTTTT. This encodes CASSQGSGGLGELFF. This sequence joins TRBV3-1 (or the pseudogene TRBV3-2) and TRBJ2-2; a possible D gene is TRBD2 (7 bases). Trimming took off 1 base at V and 8 bases at J, with 14 bases between the two ends. This CDR3 is built from 15 residues. Looked up from germline, CDR1 is LGHDT and CDR2 is YNNKEL (reference sequence).